The 14 T cell receptor beta chains below come from one sample, sequenced in a study of T cells in localized non-small cell lung cancer. Sequencing was performed with immunoSEQ multiplex PCR; in TCRdb, only in-frame clones are kept and a portion is missing. The sample includes more than 100,000 clones, 80% to 90% of them seen just once. The sample was peripheral blood, taken before any cancer treatment. These receptors were obtained from a female donor older than 55 with stage I lung adenocarcinoma.

V gene TRBV20-1 combines with J gene TRBJ2-5; D not certain. CDR1 is DFQATT, CDR2 SNEGSKA, per germline (reference sequence). This CDR3 has 11 residues. The CDR3 reads CGISAVETQYF. CDR3 in DNA: TGCGGAATAAGCGCGGTAGAGACCCAGTACTTC.

As regards this clone: Germline is not matched at one junction end, which may reflect a read error. V gene TRBV18 combines with J gene TRBJ2-1; D is unclear. The CDR3 runs to 14 residues. Germline V gives CDR1 KGHSH, CDR2 LQKENI. This CDR3 is CASSPLDSNNEQFF. DNA of the CDR3: TGTGCCAGCTCACCTTTAGACTCCAACAATGAGCAGTTCTTC.

The chain employs TRBV19 and TRBJ2-7, with D unresolved. CDR1 and CDR2 from the germline V gene are LNHDA and SQIVND (reference sequence). The CDR3 runs 11 residues. The germline V and J ends were trimmed by 3 bases and 6 bases, with 6 bases remaining between them. The CDR3 coding sequence is TGTGCCAGTAGTATGGGTTCCGAGCAGTACTTC. This gives the protein CASSMGSEQYF.

The V and J genes are TRBV19 and TRBJ2-2; 13 bases align to TRBD2. With V trimmed by 4 bases and J by 5 bases, 4 bases remained unmatched. CDR1 and CDR2 (germline): LNHDA, SQIVND (reference sequence). There are 16 residues in the CDR3. The DNA of the CDR3 is TGTGCCAGTAGTAGGACTAGCGGGAGTATAACCGGGGAGCTGTTTTTT. It yields the protein CASSRTSGSITGELFF.

This clone turned up a few times. The V and J genes are TRBV19 and TRBJ2-2; 7 bases are a match to TRBD1. Germline V gene sequence: CDR1 LNHDA, CDR2 SQIVND (reference sequence). V shed 8 bases and J 7 bases; nucleotides not matched to a gene: 4. The CDR3 totals 12 residues. This chain's CDR3 is CASDRVHGELFF. In DNA form, the CDR3 reads TGTGCCAGTGACAGGGTTCACGGGGAGCTGTTTTTT.

This sequence joins TRBV7-2 and TRBJ2-7; 7 bases fit TRBD1. Germline V gene data show CDR1 as SGHTA and CDR2 as FQGNSA. The CDR3 totals 14 residues. V shed 5 bases, J shed 1 base, and the junction held 5 bases outside the gene matches. CDR3 amino acids: CASSTRTGSYEQYF. CDR3 bases: TGTGCCAGCAGCACTAGGACAGGTTCCTACGAGCAGTACTTC.

V usage is TRBV2 and J usage is TRBJ2-7, with a weak D call TRBD2 (5 bases). CDR3 size: 15 residues. V lost 8 bases to trimming and J lost 0 bases, with 17 bases between them. The V gene's germline CDR1 is SNHLY and CDR2 FYNNEI. CDR3 in amino acids: CASVGLTRGSYEQYF. CDR3 nucleotides: TGTGCCAGCGTTGGACTCACCCGCGGCTCCTACGAGCAGTACTTC.

The chain links TRBV7-9 to TRBJ2-3; D assignment may be TRBD1 or TRBD2 (6 bases each). V was shortened by 8 bases and J by 0 bases, with 15 bases between the two germline ends. Germline V gene data show CDR1 as SEHNR and CDR2 as FQNEAQ (reference sequence). The CDR3 length is 15 residues. Written as DNA, the CDR3 is TGTGCCAGCGCCCCGGGGGCAGGGAGCACAGATACGCAGTATTTT. Residues: CASAPGAGSTDTQYF. The whole variable domain, remainder taken from reference TRBV7-9 and TRBJ2-3, is DTGVSQNPRHKITKRGQNVTFRCDPISEHNRLYWYRQTLGQGPEFLTYFQNEAQLEKSRLLSDRFSAERPKGSFSTLEIQRTEQGDSAMYLCASAPGAGSTDTQYFGPGTRLTVL.

This clone was picked up one time. The CDR3 bases are TGCGCCAGCAGCTGGGAGTCTGGGAACATTCAGTACTTC. The encoded protein is CASSWESGNIQYF. The chain links TRBV5-1 to TRBJ2-4, with D possibly TRBD2 on 5 matching bases. Looked up from germline, CDR1 is SGHRS and CDR2 is YFSETQ. V lost 3 bases and J lost 7, with 11 bases in between. The length of the CDR3 is 13 residues. Variable domain in full (rest from reference TRBV5-1 and TRBJ2-4): KAGVTQTPRYLIKTRGQQVTLSCSPISGHRSVSWYQQTPGQGLQFLFEYFSETQRNKGNFPGRFSGRQFSNSRSEMNVSTLELGDSALYLCASSWESGNIQYFGAGTRLSVL.

This chain uses TRBV6-1 with TRBJ2-2; D unresolved. The V gene's germline CDR1 is MNHNS and CDR2 SASEGT. The V end lost 4 bases, the J end lost 9 bases, and 6 bases lay between the germline ends. This CDR3 has 11 amino acids. CDR3 region: CASSGARELFF. The CDR3 DNA reads as TGTGCCAGCAGTGGGGCCCGGGAGCTGTTTTTT.

The V and J genes are TRBV7-2 and TRBJ2-1, with 7 bases identical to TRBD2. Germline V gene sequence: CDR1 SGHTA, CDR2 FQGNSA. V was clipped by 6 bases and J by 9 bases; unmatched bases: 14. The CDR3 covers 15 residues. CDR3 loop: CASSSTVSGNFEQFF. In nucleotides, the CDR3 is TGTGCCAGCAGTTCTACAGTAAGCGGGAATTTTGAGCAGTTCTTC.

V gene TRBV30 combines with J gene TRBJ1-1; 12 positions match TRBD1. V lost 0 bases and J lost 11; bases outside the gene matches: 10. Per the germline V gene, CDR1 is GTSNPN and CDR2 is SVGIG (reference sequence). The CDR3 covers 15 residues. The CDR3: CAWSVLGQGAGTAFF. The DNA of the CDR3 is TGTGCCTGGAGTGTCCTGGGACAGGGGGCGGGTACGGCTTTCTTT. Together with reference TRBV30 and TRBJ1-1, the CDR3 gives the full variable domain: SQTIHQWPATLVQPVGSPLSLECTVEGTSNPNLYWYRQAAGRGLQLLFYSVGIGQISSEVPQNLSASRPQDRQFILSSKKLLLSDSGFYLCAWSVLGQGAGTAFFGQGTRLTVV.

V gene TRBV6-5 combines with J gene TRBJ2-7; D remains ambiguous. Trimming took 7 bases from V and 3 from J, leaving 19 bases between them. CDR3 length: 15 amino acids. Germline V gene sequence: CDR1 MNHEY, CDR2 SVGAGI. CDR3: CASNDPATEVYEQYF. The CDR3 bases are TGTGCCAGCAACGACCCGGCTACAGAGGTCTACGAGCAGTACTTC.

The chain recombines TRBV5-6 with TRBJ2-1, with 8 bases matching TRBD2. Germline CDR1 reads SGHDT; CDR2 reads YYEEEE. This CDR3 spans 13 amino acids. The ends lost 5 bases at V and 9 bases at J; junction bases unmatched: 7. CDR3 in amino acids: CASSTGTRVEQFF. The CDR3 DNA reads TGTGCCAGCAGTACCGGGACTAGGGTTGAGCAGTTCTTC.